Each of the 8 T cell receptor beta chains below was sequenced from the same sample in a study of blood T cell repertoires in COVID-19. Libraries were prepared by immunoSEQ multiplex PCR; TCRdb keeps only in-frame clonotypes and omits some of them. The data contain around 480,000 clones, about 85% of them singletons. The sample was PBMCs or T cells enriched from blood (not recorded which). Receptors were obtained from a woman between 18 and 29 years old who had recovered from COVID-19.

This chain uses TRBV30 with TRBJ2-1; 8 bases are a match to TRBD2. With V trimmed by 1 base and J by 9 bases, 11 bases remained unmatched. From germline, CDR1 is GTSNPN and CDR2 SVGIG (reference sequence). The CDR3 has 15 amino acids. The CDR3 loop reads CAWSGVAGPPSEQFF. The CDR3 coding sequence is TGTGCCTGGAGTGGAGTAGCGGGGCCTCCCAGTGAGCAGTTCTTC. The full variable domain, in which reference TRBV30 and TRBJ2-1 provide the parts outside the CDR3, is SQTIHQWPATLVQPVGSPLSLECTVEGTSNPNLYWYRQAAGRGLQLLFYSVGIGQISSEVPQNLSASRPQDRQFILSSKKLLLSDSGFYLCAWSGVAGPPSEQFFGPGTRLTVL.

V usage is TRBV6-5 and J usage is TRBJ1-4, with 8 bases aligning to TRBD1. This CDR3 has 14 residues. Trimming took 8 bases from V and 8 from J; bases not matched to a gene: 10. The germline CDR1 and CDR2 sequences are MNHEY and SVGAGI. CDR3 amino acids: CASFNRGGEEKLFF. The CDR3 DNA sequence: TGTGCCAGCTTTAACAGGGGGGGGGAGGAAAAACTGTTTTTT.

The chain links TRBV7-6 to TRBJ2-2; D not resolved. Germline lookup yields CDR1 SGHVS and CDR2 FNYEAQ. V was shortened by 4 bases and J by 2 bases, with 11 bases between the two germline ends. There are 15 residues in the CDR3. The CDR3 region is CASSSYSLNTGELFF. CDR3 bases: TGTGCCAGCAGCTCCTACTCTCTAAACACCGGGGAGCTGTTTTTT.

The chain has TRBV5-1 and TRBJ1-1; D may be TRBD1 (6 bases). CDR1 and CDR2 from the germline V gene are SGHRS and YFSETQ. V was pared by 7 bases and J by 4 bases, with 14 bases between. This CDR3 spans 13 amino acids. The CDR3 sequence: CASWAEDSTEAFF. The CDR3 bases are TGCGCCAGCTGGGCGGAGGACAGCACTGAAGCTTTCTTT.

The rearrangement joins TRBV19 to TRBJ2-7; perhaps TRBD1 as D (6 bases). The CDR3 extends over 13 amino acids. Trimming pared 5 bases from V and 3 bases from J, leaving 11 bases between. Germline V CDR1 and CDR2: LNHDA, SQIVND (reference sequence). The CDR3 bases are TGTGCCAGTAGTCAGAACAGGGTCTACGAGCAGTACTTC. This codes for CASSQNRVYEQYF.

The rearrangement joins TRBV19 to TRBJ1-3, with D hard to call. V dropped 7 bases and J dropped 4 bases, with 14 bases sitting between them. The CDR3 runs 14 residues. Germline V gene data show CDR1 as LNHDA and CDR2 as SQIVND (reference sequence). CDR3 region: CASKEGIAGNTIYF. CDR3 DNA: TGTGCCAGTAAAGAGGGTATAGCCGGAAACACCATATATTTT.

The chain uses TRBV28 and TRBJ1-4; 7 bases align to TRBD1. The V and J ends lost 4 bases and 2 bases, in that order; junction bases with no gene match: 4. Germline CDR1 reads MDHEN; CDR2 reads SYDVKM. The CDR3 contains 15 residues. The CDR3 sequence: CASSYTGATNEKLFF. CDR3 nucleotide sequence: TGTGCCAGCAGTTACACAGGGGCGACTAATGAAAAACTGTTTTTT. The whole variable domain, filled in from reference TRBV28 and TRBJ1-4, reads DVKVTQSSRYLVKRTGEKVFLECVQDMDHENMFWYRQDPGLGLRLIYFSYDVKMKEKGDIPEGYSVSREKKERFSLILESASTNQTSMYLCASSYTGATNEKLFFGSGTQLSVL.

V gene TRBV9 combines with J gene TRBJ1-6; D uncertain. Trimming cost V 0 bases and J 11 bases, with 15 bases left between them. The CDR3 sequence is 15 residues long. The germline gives CDR1 SGDLS, CDR2 YYNGEE. The CDR3 nucleotides read TGTGCCAGCAGCGTAGAGGGAGGGATGGGGACACCCCTCCACTTT. Amino acid sequence: CASSVEGGMGTPLHF.